One and the same sample provided the 18 T cell receptor beta chains below, sequenced in a study of shared clonotypes between healthy human individuals. The repertoire was sequenced with immunoSEQ multiplex PCR; TCRdb's copy has only in-frame clones and lacks some. This table holds fewer than 650,000 clones, over 60% found once. The specimen sequenced was PBMCs. Receptors originate from a woman in her thirties or forties in good health. Some clones in this sample may be carry-over from other donors' samples.

This chain joins TRBV19 and TRBJ2-5; 11 positions match TRBD2. Germline V lookup: CDR1 LNHDA, CDR2 SQIVND (reference sequence). CDR3 length: 19 residues. The V and J ends lost 1 base and 5 bases, in that order; junction bases with no gene match: 15. The chain's CDR3 is CASSIGRTSGQLGGETQYF. The CDR3 nucleotides read TGTGCCAGTAGTATAGGGCGGACTAGCGGGCAACTAGGTGGGGAGACCCAGTACTTC.

Only a few counts were recorded for this clone. The V call is TRBV7-9, the J call TRBJ1-2, with 8 bases that match TRBD1. Germline V gene lookup returns CDR1 SEHNR and CDR2 FQNEAQ (reference sequence). J gave up 4 bases and V 2 bases, and 6 bases lay outside the gene matches. The CDR3 runs 15 residues. The CDR3 sequence: CASSLNSGTGYGYTF. CDR3 coding DNA: TGTGCCAGCAGCTTAAATTCCGGGACAGGCTATGGCTACACCTTC.

Points on this clone: This probably arose from a read error, given a far larger clone one base away. The chain employs TRBV14 and TRBJ2-7; no reliable D call. In germline, CDR1 is SGHDN, CDR2 FVKESK. CDR3 length equals 14 residues. CDR3 sequence: CASSPRTNPYEQHF. The CDR3 DNA sequence: TGTGCCAGCAGCCCCAGGACGAACCCCTACGAGCAGCACTTC.

Concerning this clone: One end of the junction varies from germline; a read error may be responsible. The chain uses TRBV7-8 and TRBJ1-6; the D is unclear. The CDR3 has 16 residues. Germline V lookup: CDR1 SGHVS, CDR2 FQNEAQ. CDR3 loop: CASRGPGSSYNPPPHF. CDR3 DNA: TGTGCCAGCAGAGGACCGGGGAGCTCCTATAATCCACCCCCCCACTTT.

The sample holds a few counts of this clone. The V gene is TRBV28, the J gene TRBJ2-7; D may be TRBD2 (6 bases). Per the germline V gene, CDR1 is MDHEN and CDR2 is SYDVKM. With 5 bases removed from V and 0 bases from J, the gap between germline ends came to 17 bases. This CDR3 has 16 amino acids. The CDR3 is CASSTLGGVSSYEQYF. The CDR3 region has the DNA TGTGCCAGCAGTACTTTGGGCGGGGTGAGCTCCTACGAGCAGTACTTC.

This clone was counted ten times or more. This chain uses TRBV4-3 with TRBJ2-1; D perhaps matches TRBD1 (5 bases). Germline assignment: CDR1 LGHNA and CDR2 YSLEER. The CDR3 covers 16 residues. Trimming took 0 bases from V and 0 from J, leaving 9 bases between them. As DNA, the CDR3 is TGCGCCAGCAGCCAAGATACTCAGGGCTCCTACAATGAGCAGTTCTTC. Encoded protein: CASSQDTQGSYNEQFF.

The CDR3 nucleotides read TGTGCCAGCAGCAAAGCGGGCGACGGAACCTACGAGCAGTACTTC. As protein: CASSKAGDGTYEQYF. The rearrangement links TRBV21-1 to TRBJ2-7; the table's D call, TRBD1, has no DNA check behind it. TRBV21-1 is given as a pseudogene. This CDR3 is built from 15 residues.

V and J are TRBV5-6 and TRBJ2-2; a weak D match, TRBD2 (6 bases). V lost 0 bases and J 3 bases, leaving 9 bases between the germline ends. From germline, CDR1 is SGHDT and CDR2 YYEEEE. The CDR3 is 15 residues long. Here the CDR3 reads CASSLVAGYTGELFF. In DNA form, the CDR3 reads TGTGCCAGCAGCTTGGTGGCGGGGTACACCGGGGAGCTGTTTTTT.

The CDR3 DNA reads TGCGCCAGCAGCCTCGCCGAACAGGTGGGCAATGAGCAGTTCTTC. It specifies CASSLAEQVGNEQFF. The chain combines TRBV4-3 with TRBJ2-1; D may be TRBD1 (5 bases). The CDR3 sequence is 15 residues long. Germline CDR1 and CDR2: LGHNA and YSLEER. Trimming removed 4 bases at V and 6 bases at J, with 16 bases between.

The chain employs TRBV4-1 and TRBJ2-7, with D hard to call. The germline V and J ends were trimmed by 0 bases and 3 bases, with 12 bases remaining between them. This CDR3 is 15 amino acids long. The germline V gene has CDR1 MGHRA and CDR2 YSYEKL. The CDR3 coding sequence is TGCGCCAGCAGCCAAGATGAAGGAAGGAACTACGAGCAGTACTTC. Protein sequence: CASSQDEGRNYEQYF.

This chain connects TRBV21-1 to TRBJ2-1; TRBD2 was called by the table and not checked on the DNA. TRBV21-1 is a pseudogene locus. This CDR3 is 16 amino acids long. This CDR3 reads CASSSGTTVSYNEQFF. The CDR3 DNA is TGTGCCAGCAGCTCCGGGACTACCGTCTCCTACAATGAGCAGTTCTTC.

The V call is TRBV12-1, the J call TRBJ2-7; the tabulated D call, TRBD2, remains unverified against the DNA. TRBV12-1 is noted as a pseudogene. The CDR3 has 15 amino acids. CDR3: CASSLEPGLAVVEYF. In nucleotides, the CDR3 is TGTGCCAGCAGCTTGGAGCCGGGACTAGCGGTTGTAGAGTACTTC.

There are many counts of this clone. V gene TRBV2 combines with J gene TRBJ2-1; no firm D call. Trimming stripped 4 bases from V and 0 bases from J, with 16 bases between. This CDR3 comprises 17 residues. Looked up from germline, CDR1 is SNHLY and CDR2 is FYNNEI. Written as DNA, the CDR3 is TGTGCCAGCAGTGGATTTGAGACACCGAGCTCCTACAATGAGCAGTTCTTC. Its protein is CASSGFETPSSYNEQFF.

This clone has only one observation. This rearrangement joins TRBV7-2 to TRBJ2-7, with D unclear. CDR3 length: 14 residues. V was trimmed by 5 bases and J by 0 bases, leaving 11 bases between them. Germline-derived CDR1 and CDR2 are SGHTA and FQGNSA. The CDR3 bases are TGTGCCAGCAGCCTCGACTCACCCTCCTACGAGCAGTACTTC. It translates to CASSLDSPSYEQYF.

This clone appeared many times. The chain joins TRBV28 to TRBJ2-7; D uncertain. Germline CDR1 MDHEN, CDR2 SYDVKM. The CDR3 contains 13 residues. V was clipped by 7 bases and J by 2 bases, with 12 bases between them. CDR3 DNA sequence: TGTGCCAGCACCCTAAAGGGTCCCTACGAGCAGTACTTC. Residues: CASTLKGPYEQYF.

This chain uses TRBV27 with TRBJ2-1; 7 bases map to TRBD2. V lost 6 bases, J lost 7 bases, and 6 bases stayed unmatched. Per the germline V gene, CDR1 is MNHEY and CDR2 is SMNVEV (reference sequence). CDR3 length: 13 residues. The CDR3 protein is CASSWGGRNEQFF. CDR3 coding DNA: TGTGCCAGCAGCTGGGGAGGGAGGAATGAGCAGTTCTTC.

This clone showed up just once. This chain uses TRBV5-1 with TRBJ2-1, with D perhaps matching TRBD1 (6 bases). The CDR3 contains 16 residues. The germline V and J ends were trimmed by 4 bases and 0 bases, with 14 bases remaining between them. CDR1 and CDR2 (germline): SGHRS, YFSETQ. CDR3 sequence: CASSERQESSYNEQFF. The CDR3 DNA follows: TGCGCCAGCAGCGAACGACAGGAGAGCTCCTACAATGAGCAGTTCTTC.

This chain connects TRBV9 to TRBJ1-2; 9 positions match TRBD1. Unmatched junction bases numbered 5, after V lost 0 bases and J lost 8 bases. The CDR3 is 14 amino acids. Germline V gene data show CDR1 as SGDLS and CDR2 as YYNGEE. The CDR3 nucleotides are TGTGCCAGCAGCGTAGAACAGGGGGCTGAAGGCTACACCTTC. It yields the protein CASSVEQGAEGYTF.